A selection of T cell receptor beta chains follows, all from one sample in a study of blood T cell repertoires in COVID-19. Clones were read by immunoSEQ multiplex PCR, and TCRdb kept only the in-frame ones, dropping some. The sample has more than 300,000 clones, roughly nine tenths seen once; the top ten hold around 20%. Material for sequencing was PBMCs or T cells enriched from blood (not recorded which). All receptors derive from a woman under 40 who had recovered from COVID-19. Both conserved end residues are part of each CDR3. A D gene is named only where the DNA matches it firmly. Clone size appears in some rows only: once, few, many, or a class for an expanded clone.

clone_size,d_call,v_call,j_call,cdr3_nt,cdr3_aa
once,TRBD2,TRBV5-1,TRBJ2-5,TGCGCCAGCAGCTCGGCGGGGGGCCAAGTAGAGACCCAGTACTTC,CASSSAGGQVETQYF
once,NA,TRBV7-2,TRBJ2-7,TGTGCCAGCAGCTTTGGAGGGGCCTTTAAGCAGTACTTC,CASSFGGAFKQYF
NA,NA,TRBV19,TRBJ2-4,TGTGCCAGTAGTGGGCCCCTTACAAACATTCAGTACTTC,CASSGPLTNIQYF
NA,NA,TRBV25-1,TRBJ1-1,TGTGCCAGCAGGGGTCCTCGGGGTGCGGCTGAAGCTTTCTTT,CASRGPRGAAEAFF
NA,NA,TRBV9,TRBJ1-4,TGTGCCAGCAGCTGGGGGGACCCCGTGAAAAAACTGTTTTTT,CASSWGDPVKKLFF
NA,NA,TRBV7-8,TRBJ1-1,TGTGCCAGCAGCTTAGCGTTGGGGGGTCGGGGCACTGAAGCTTTCTTT,CASSLALGGRGTEAFF
once,TRBD1,TRBV29-1,TRBJ1-2,TGCAGCGTTGAAGGCGGACAGGGGGCTGGCTATGGCTACACCTTC,CSVEGGQGAGYGYTF
NA,NA,TRBV3-1/TRBV3-2,TRBJ1-6,TGTGCCAGCAGCCAAGGATGGGCTAAGGGGCCTACGCACAGGGTTCGGTCACCCCTCCACTTT,CASSQGWAKGPTHRVRSPLHF
NA,NA,TRBV12-3/TRBV12-4,TRBJ2-7,TGTGCCAGCAGCAGACTAGTTTCTAGCGAGCAGTACTTC,CASSRLVSSEQYF
NA,TRBD2,TRBV28,TRBJ2-3,TGTGCCAGCAGCAACGTAGCGGGGGGATTATCGGGCGCAGATACGCAGTATTTT,CASSNVAGGLSGADTQYF
NA,NA,TRBV6-5,TRBJ2-5,TGTGCCAGCACTCTGGCAGATCTTTTCCAAGAGACCCAGTACTTC,CASTLADLFQETQYF
NA,TRBD1,TRBV2,TRBJ1-2,TGTGCCAGCAGTGTACAGGGGGCGCGGGTCTATGGCTACACCTTC,CASSVQGARVYGYTF
NA,NA,TRBV15,TRBJ1-2,TGTGCCACCAGCAGAGATCTGACAGGCCTACATGGCTACACCTTC,CATSRDLTGLHGYTF
NA,NA,TRBV5-6,TRBJ1-5,TGTGCCAGCAGCGCAGGGATTAGCAATCAGCCCCAGCATTTT,CASSAGISNQPQHF
NA,NA,TRBV6-2/TRBV6-3,TRBJ2-5,TGTGCCAGCAGTTACTCGAAGGGACTAGAGACCCAGTACTTC,CASSYSKGLETQYF
few,NA,TRBV5-1,TRBJ1-1,TGCGCCAGCAGCCTAACGGCAGGGGTTAACACTGAAGCTTTCTTT,CASSLTAGVNTEAFF
NA,NA,TRBV7-2,TRBJ1-3,TGTGCCAGCAGCCCGAATGGGGGGGTACTGGGGCTTGCTGGAAACACCATATATTTT,CASSPNGGVLGLAGNTIYF
NA,NA,TRBV4-1,TRBJ2-6,TGCGCCAGCAGCCAAGATGGGGCAGGGTCAGTATCTGGGGCCAACGTCCTGACTTTC,CASSQDGAGSVSGANVLTF
NA,TRBD1,TRBV7-6,TRBJ1-4,TGTGCCAGCAGCTTCCCCCCCGGGACAGGCGAAAAGAATGAAAAACTGTTTTTT,CASSFPPGTGEKNEKLFF
NA,TRBD2,TRBV20-1,TRBJ2-7,TGCAGTGCCAGTTTCGGACTAGCAACCTACGAGCAGTACTTC,CSASFGLATYEQYF
NA,NA,TRBV9,TRBJ2-4,TGTGCCAGCAGCGATTCGCAGGGCACGTGGGGAAACATTCAGTACTTC,CASSDSQGTWGNIQYF
NA,TRBD2,TRBV5-6,TRBJ2-7,TGTGCCAGCAGCGGGGGGGACCTCGGAAATGAATACGAGCAGTACTTC,CASSGGDLGNEYEQYF
few,TRBD2,TRBV27,TRBJ2-1,TGTGCCAGCAGTTTATCGAGGACTAGCGGGGGGCGGAATGAGCAGTTCTTC,CASSLSRTSGGRNEQFF
few,TRBD1,TRBV2,TRBJ1-3,TGTGCCAGCAGTGGGGACAGCTTACTTACTGGAAACACCATATATTTT,CASSGDSLLTGNTIYF
NA,NA,TRBV5-6,TRBJ2-6,TGTGCCAGTTCCTCGGGACTGCTCTCTGGGGCCAACGTCCTGACTTTC,CASSSGLLSGANVLTF
NA,NA,TRBV10-3,TRBJ2-6,TGTGCCATCAGAGGGGACTCTGGGGCCAACGTCCTGACTTTC,CAIRGDSGANVLTF
NA,NA,TRBV19,TRBJ1-2,TGTGCCAGTGAGGCCGCGTATGGCTACACCTTC,CASEAAYGYTF
NA,NA,TRBV10-3,TRBJ2-3,TGTGCCATCAAAAAAGGGGAACCTAGCACAGATACGCAGTATTTT,CAIKKGEPSTDTQYF
NA,TRBD1,TRBV6-5,TRBJ2-7,TGTGCCAGCAGCTCGGACAGGGTGGGATACGAGCAGTACTTC,CASSSDRVGYEQYF
NA,NA,TRBV3-1/TRBV3-2,TRBJ2-3,TGTGCCAGCAGCCGGCAAGATACGCAGTATTTT,CASSRQDTQYF
NA,TRBD1,TRBV3-1/TRBV3-2,TRBJ1-3,TGTGCCAGCAGCCAAGTACAGGGGTCCGCCGGCACCATATATTTT,CASSQVQGSAGTIYF
NA,NA,TRBV27,TRBJ2-3,TGTGCCAGCAGTTTATCAGCGCCCACAGATACGCAGTATTTT,CASSLSAPTDTQYF
once,NA,TRBV10-3,TRBJ2-7,TGTGCCATCAGCCAGGCACCCCGATCCTACGAGCAGTACTTC,CAISQAPRSYEQYF
NA,TRBD1,TRBV7-7,TRBJ2-1,TGTGCTAGCAGCTTAGGGACAGGGTATAACAATGAGCAGTTCTTC,CASSLGTGYNNEQFF
NA,NA,TRBV6-2/TRBV6-3,TRBJ2-7,TGTGCCAGCAGTTACTTGGGCGAGGGCGAGCAGTACTTC,CASSYLGEGEQYF
NA,TRBD2,TRBV4-3,TRBJ2-2,TGCGCCAGCAGCCAAGGAGGGTTAGCGGGAGGCACCGGGGAGCTGTTTTTT,CASSQGGLAGGTGELFF
NA,NA,TRBV19,TRBJ1-2,TGTGCCAGTAGTAGCGGGGCAGCCTCCCACTATGGCTACACCTTC,CASSSGAASHYGYTF
NA,NA,TRBV4-2,TRBJ1-1,TGTGCCAGCAGCCTAGGACACCCGAACACTGAAGCTTTCTTT,CASSLGHPNTEAFF
once,NA,TRBV21-1,TRBJ2-7,TGTGCCAGCCCGTCGAAGCGCGAGCAGTACTTC,CASPSKREQYF
NA,NA,TRBV24-1,TRBJ2-5,TGTGCCACCAGTGATCCAGTGGAGACCCAGTACTTC,CATSDPVETQYF
NA,TRBD2,TRBV28,TRBJ2-3,TGTGCCAGCAGTCTCCTGGGTAGCGGGCCCATCACAGATACGCAGTATTTT,CASSLLGSGPITDTQYF
NA,TRBD1,TRBV11-3,TRBJ2-2,TGTGCCAGCGCCGGGACAGGGAACACCGGGGAGCTGTTTTTT,CASAGTGNTGELFF
NA,NA,TRBV4-3,TRBJ2-2,TGCGCCAGCAGCCCGACAGCCGGGGAGCTGTTTTTT,CASSPTAGELFF
few,NA,TRBV6-2/TRBV6-3,TRBJ2-1,TGTGCCAGCAGTTATCCTCAACGGAGCTCCTACAATGAGCAGTTCTTC,CASSYPQRSSYNEQFF
NA,NA,TRBV5-1,TRBJ1-6,TGCGCCAGCAGCTTGGATCAGGGTAGTGGGTCACCCCTCCACTTT,CASSLDQGSGSPLHF
NA,TRBD2,TRBV9,TRBJ2-5,TGTGCCAGCAGCGGGCGGGCTAGCGGGATGGAGACCCAGTACTTC,CASSGRASGMETQYF
NA,TRBD1,TRBV20-1,TRBJ2-1,TGCAGTGCTAGTTCGCCGGGACAGCCAGAGCAGTTCTTC,CSASSPGQPEQFF
NA,NA,TRBV29-1,TRBJ2-3,TGCAGCGTTGAAGTGACAGGCACAGATACGCAGTATTTT,CSVEVTGTDTQYF
NA,NA,TRBV28,TRBJ2-6,TGTGCCAGCAGTTTATATAGTTCCCATTACCACTCTGGGGCCAACGTCCTGACTTTC,CASSLYSSHYHSGANVLTF
many,NA,TRBV5-4,TRBJ2-1,TGTGCCAGCAGCTTGGACCTACTGGGCAACCATGAGCAGTTCTTC,CASSLDLLGNHEQFF
NA,NA,TRBV9,TRBJ1-3,TGTGCCAGCAGTCCGGGACTCAGCTCTGGAAACACCATATATTTT,CASSPGLSSGNTIYF
NA,NA,TRBV7-9,TRBJ1-3,TGTGCCAGCAGCCCCGCAGTGTCCTCTGGAAACACCATATATTTT,CASSPAVSSGNTIYF
NA,TRBD2,TRBV2,TRBJ2-7,TGTGCCAGCAGTGAAGTACGCGGGAGGGCCTACGAGCAGTACTTC,CASSEVRGRAYEQYF
NA,NA,TRBV2,TRBJ2-5,TGTGCCAGCAGGCCTAGTCCTAGGGGCCAAGAGACCCAGTACTTC,CASRPSPRGQETQYF
NA,TRBD1,TRBV30,TRBJ1-1,TGTGCCTGGAGTTTCAGGGGGCGAATATGGGCTGAAGCTTTCTTT,CAWSFRGRIWAEAFF
NA,NA,TRBV28,TRBJ1-5,TGTGCCAGCAGTCCGGTGGACAGCTACGACTATAGCAATCAGCCCCAGCATTTT,CASSPVDSYDYSNQPQHF
NA,NA,TRBV3-1/TRBV3-2,TRBJ1-5,TGTGCCAGCAGCCAAGAGTCCCAATCTCAGCCCCAGCATTTT,CASSQESQSQPQHF
once,TRBD1,TRBV5-6,TRBJ1-2,TGTGCCAGCAGTTTGGGACAGCATAACTATGGCTACACCTTC,CASSLGQHNYGYTF
NA,TRBD2,TRBV5-6,TRBJ2-7,TGTGCCAGCAGCGGGGGACTAGCGGTCTACGAGCAGTACTTC,CASSGGLAVYEQYF